Sequencing of this TCR beta chain was carried out in a study of CD8+CD57+ T cells in acquired aplastic anemia. The wider study: About 3 ug was the average amount of DNA from sorted CD4+ and CD8+ cells.

CDR1 ENHRY and CDR2 SYGVKD come from the germline V gene. This CDR3 is 15 amino acids long. J gave up 3 bases and V 1 base, and 3 bases lay outside the gene matches. It was genomic DNA that served as the template for profiling TCR beta VDJ and CDR3. TCRdb itself ran the reads through MiXCR, one entry per CDR3 protein. The sample records about 68,000 distinct CDR3 sequences, roughly half being singletons. This clonotype was sampled from a human donor in good health, serving as a control. The specimen sequenced was sorted CD4+, CD8+, or CD8+CD57+ T cells (not recorded which) from PBMCs. The rearrangement joins TRBV10-3 to TRBJ1-5, with 7 bases matching TRBD1. CDR3 bases: TGTGCCATCAGTGAGTTTACAGGGGACAATCAGCCCCAGCATTTT. Translated, it gives CAISEFTGDNQPQHF.